A selection of T cell receptor beta chains follows, all from one sample in a study of early T cells in non-severe SARS-CoV-2 infection. Each CDR3 protein is one row after TCRdb ran MiXCR on the 5' RACE reads. The data show roughly 28,000 distinct CDR3 sequences, 5.5% to 6% seen once. The sequenced material came from whole blood. Source of these receptors: an adult who was a healthcare worker with PCR-confirmed SARS-CoV-2 infection or an uninfected control (not recorded which). The CDR3 runs from the conserved cysteine through the conserved F or W. Each record gives: V gene, J gene, clone size, CDR3 protein. A row's size may be missing; if present it is once, few, many or a size class.

v_gene: TRBV6-6; j_gene: TRBJ2-7; abundance: many; CDR3aa: CASSSPRISYEQYF
v_gene: TRBV19; j_gene: TRBJ2-7; abundance: many; CDR3aa: CASSIGTDYEQYF
v_gene: TRBV20-1; j_gene: TRBJ1-5; abundance: many; CDR3aa: CSARDGRYSNQPQHF
v_gene: TRBV4-2; j_gene: TRBJ1-1; abundance: many; CDR3aa: CASSIDRANPLF
v_gene: TRBV6-2/TRBV6-3; j_gene: TRBJ2-4; abundance: many; CDR3aa: CASSPQTNGPLSIQYF
v_gene: TRBV5-8; j_gene: TRBJ2-7; abundance: many; CDR3aa: CASSLREPLYEQYF
v_gene: TRBV9; j_gene: TRBJ2-1; abundance: few; CDR3aa: CASSVLSRGQGGEQFF
v_gene: TRBV24-1; j_gene: TRBJ2-7; abundance: -; CDR3aa: CATSVGEYEQYF
v_gene: TRBV15; j_gene: TRBJ2-7; abundance: few; CDR3aa: CATSVRTSGYEQYF
v_gene: TRBV18; j_gene: TRBJ1-1; abundance: many; CDR3aa: CASSPQTVTEAFF